This T cell receptor (beta chain) was identified in a study of cytomegalovirus exposure and HLA in healthy donors. Looking at the study overall: Inside one of the first data releases sat 75 million to 100 million unique TCRs taken from HLA-typed donors.

PCR primers comprised 60 Vbeta and 13 Jbeta primers. Profiling relied on immunoSEQ multiplex PCR, and the TCRdb table lists in-frame clones only, not all of them. The sample contains about 37,000 clones, approximately 79% of which appear only once. Regarding this clone: Its antigen is not identified.

Germline-derived CDR1 and CDR2 are MGHRA and YSYEKL. The CDR3 is 14 amino acids. Trimming pared 0 bases from V and 4 bases from J, leaving 9 bases between. Study findings and constraints: Cytomegalovirus association was listed for about 180 TCR beta chains.

The chain joins TRBV4-1 to TRBJ1-1, with D possibly TRBD1 on 5 matching bases. Sequencing was done on a sample of PBMCs. The TCR was taken from a woman aged 18-29 years in good health and CMV-seropositive. CDR3 residues: CASSQDRVVTEAFF. DNA of the CDR3: TGCGCCAGCAGCCAAGACAGGGTGGTCACTGAAGCTTTCTTT.